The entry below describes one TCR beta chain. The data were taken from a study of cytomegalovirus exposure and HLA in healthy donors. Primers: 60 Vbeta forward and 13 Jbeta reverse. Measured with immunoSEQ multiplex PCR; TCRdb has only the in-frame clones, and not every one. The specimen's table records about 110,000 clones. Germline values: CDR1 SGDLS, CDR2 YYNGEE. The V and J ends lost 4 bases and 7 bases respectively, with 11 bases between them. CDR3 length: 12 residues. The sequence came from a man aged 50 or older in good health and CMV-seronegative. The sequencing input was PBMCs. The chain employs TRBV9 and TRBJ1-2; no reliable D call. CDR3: CASSLRTGGYTF. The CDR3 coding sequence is TGTGCCAGCAGCCTTCGGACTGGTGGCTACACCTTC.